This T cell receptor (beta chain) was identified during a study of shared clonotypes between healthy human individuals. Study-wide findings and caveats: What rarefaction showed was incomplete sorted-subset sequencing despite large depth.

It was 150 to 200 ng DNA, 30,000 or so T cell genomes, that sorted-subset replicate PCRs used. Data came from immunoSEQ multiplex PCR; TCRdb stores just in-frame clones and leaves some out. The sample carries hundreds of thousands of clones, roughly 73% recorded once. The germline gives CDR1 MGHRA, CDR2 YSYEKL. This CDR3 has 15 amino acids. With 2 bases removed from V and 10 bases from J, the gap between germline ends came to 17 bases. With regard to this clone: Its specificity is not known.

This chain uses TRBV4-1 with TRBJ1-4; D remains ambiguous. The sequence derives from a woman aged 25 to 39 in good health. The sequenced sample consisted of memory CD4+ T cells sorted from blood. Subset of the sample: CD45RA-negative fraction. CDR3 in DNA: TGCGCCAGCAGCCAACTCCGGGATAAAAAAGGAAAACTGTTTTTT. It translates to CASSQLRDKKGKLFF.